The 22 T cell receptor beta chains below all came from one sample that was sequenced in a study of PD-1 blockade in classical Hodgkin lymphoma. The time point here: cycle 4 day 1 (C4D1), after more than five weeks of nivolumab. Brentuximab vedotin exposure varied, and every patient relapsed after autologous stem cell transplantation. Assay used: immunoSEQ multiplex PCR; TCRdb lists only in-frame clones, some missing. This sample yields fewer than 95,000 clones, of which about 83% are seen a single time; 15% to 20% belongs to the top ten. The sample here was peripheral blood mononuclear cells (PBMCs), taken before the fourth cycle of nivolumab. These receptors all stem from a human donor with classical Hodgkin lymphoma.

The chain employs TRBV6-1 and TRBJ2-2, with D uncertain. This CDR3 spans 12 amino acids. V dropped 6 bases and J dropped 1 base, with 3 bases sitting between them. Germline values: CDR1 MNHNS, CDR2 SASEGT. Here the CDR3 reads CASRENTGELFF. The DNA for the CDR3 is TGTGCCAGCAGGGAGAACACCGGGGAGCTGTTTTTT.

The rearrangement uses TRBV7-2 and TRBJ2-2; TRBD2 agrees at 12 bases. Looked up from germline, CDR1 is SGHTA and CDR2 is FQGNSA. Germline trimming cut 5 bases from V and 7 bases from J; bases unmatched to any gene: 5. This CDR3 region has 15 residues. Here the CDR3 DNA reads TGTGCCAGCAGCCCGCTAGCGGGAGGGATCGGGGAGCTGTTTTTT. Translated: CASSPLAGGIGELFF.

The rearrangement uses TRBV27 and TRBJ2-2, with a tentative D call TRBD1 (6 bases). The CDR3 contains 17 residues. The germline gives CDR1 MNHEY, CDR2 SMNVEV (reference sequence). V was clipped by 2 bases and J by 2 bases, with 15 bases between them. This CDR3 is CASSLLGTGRNTGELFF. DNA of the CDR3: TGTGCCAGCAGTTTACTCGGTACAGGGCGAAACACCGGGGAGCTGTTTTTT.

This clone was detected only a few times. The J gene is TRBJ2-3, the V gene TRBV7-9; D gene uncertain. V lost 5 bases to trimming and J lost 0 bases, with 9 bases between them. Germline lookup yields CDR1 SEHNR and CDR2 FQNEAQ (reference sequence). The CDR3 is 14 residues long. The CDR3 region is CASSPQTSTDTQYF. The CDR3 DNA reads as TGTGCCAGCAGCCCTCAGACTAGCACAGATACGCAGTATTTT.

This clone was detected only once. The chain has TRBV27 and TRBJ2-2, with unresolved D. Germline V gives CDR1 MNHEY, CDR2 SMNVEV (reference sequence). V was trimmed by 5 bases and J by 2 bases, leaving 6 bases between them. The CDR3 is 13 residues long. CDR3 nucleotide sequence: TGTGCCAGCAGTCCGCAAAACACCGGGGAGCTGTTTTTT. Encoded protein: CASSPQNTGELFF.

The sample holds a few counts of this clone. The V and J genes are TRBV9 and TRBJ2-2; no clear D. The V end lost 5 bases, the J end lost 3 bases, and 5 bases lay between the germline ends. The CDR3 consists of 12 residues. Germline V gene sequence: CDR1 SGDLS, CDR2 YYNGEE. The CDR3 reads CASRRDTGELFF. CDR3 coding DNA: TGTGCCAGCAGGAGAGACACCGGGGAGCTGTTTTTT.

Here the CDR3 DNA reads TGTGCCAGCAGCTTATCCGGGTACCAAGAGACCCAGTACTTC. Its protein product is CASSLSGYQETQYF. The rearrangement joins TRBV7-3 to TRBJ2-5; no firm D call. The CDR3 contains 14 residues. Germline V gives CDR1 SGHTA, CDR2 FQGTGA. V lost 2 bases and J lost 0, with 7 bases in between. The full variable domain, completed using reference TRBV7-3 and TRBJ2-5, is GAGVSQTPSNKVTEKGKYVELRCDPISGHTALYWYRQSLGQGPEFLIYFQGTGAADDSGLPNDRFFAVRPEGSVSTLKIQRTERGDSAVYLCASSLSGYQETQYFGPGTRLLVL.

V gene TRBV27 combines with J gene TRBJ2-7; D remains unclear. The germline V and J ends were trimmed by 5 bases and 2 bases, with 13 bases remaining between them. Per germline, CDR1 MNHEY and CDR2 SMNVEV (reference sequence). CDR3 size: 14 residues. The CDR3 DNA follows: TGTGCCAGCAGTCCCCGTGGCCCGCCCTACGAGCAGTACTTC. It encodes CASSPRGPPYEQYF.

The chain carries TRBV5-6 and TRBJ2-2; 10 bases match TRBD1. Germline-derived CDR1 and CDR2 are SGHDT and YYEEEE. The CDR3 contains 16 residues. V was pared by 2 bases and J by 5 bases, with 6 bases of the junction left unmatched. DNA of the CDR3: TGTGCCAGCAGCTTTTACGGGACAGGGGATACCGGGGAGCTGTTTTTT. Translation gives CASSFYGTGDTGELFF.

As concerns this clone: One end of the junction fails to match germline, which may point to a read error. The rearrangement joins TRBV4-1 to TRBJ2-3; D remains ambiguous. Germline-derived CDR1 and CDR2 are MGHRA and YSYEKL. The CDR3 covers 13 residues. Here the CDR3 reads CASSQDEARTPNF. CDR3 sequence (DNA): TGCGCCAGCAGCCAAGATGAGGCCCGAACCCCAAATTTT.

The CDR3 region is CASTPPGENTEAFF. As DNA, the CDR3 is TGTGCCAGCACCCCGCCGGGGGAGAACACTGAAGCTTTCTTT. The rearrangement links TRBV6-5 to TRBJ1-1, with D possibly being TRBD1 (5 bases). The germline V and J ends were trimmed by 7 bases and 1 base, with 13 bases remaining between them. Germline V lookup: CDR1 MNHEY, CDR2 SVGAGI. The CDR3 has 14 amino acids.

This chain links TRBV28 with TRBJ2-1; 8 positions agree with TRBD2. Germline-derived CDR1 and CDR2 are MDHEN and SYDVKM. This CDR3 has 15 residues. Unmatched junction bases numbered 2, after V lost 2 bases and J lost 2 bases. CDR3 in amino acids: CASSLVTSAYNEQFF. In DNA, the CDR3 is TGTGCCAGCAGTTTAGTGACTAGCGCCTACAATGAGCAGTTCTTC.

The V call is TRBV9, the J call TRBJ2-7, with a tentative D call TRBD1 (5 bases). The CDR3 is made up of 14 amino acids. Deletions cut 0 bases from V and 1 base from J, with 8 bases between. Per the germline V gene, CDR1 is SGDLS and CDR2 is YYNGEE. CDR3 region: CASSVAGASYEQYF. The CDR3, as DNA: TGTGCCAGCAGCGTAGCTGGGGCGTCCTACGAGCAGTACTTC. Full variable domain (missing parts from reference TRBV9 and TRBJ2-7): DSGVTQTPKHLITATGQRVTLRCSPRSGDLSVYWYQQSLDQGLQFLIQYYNGEERAKGNILERFSAQQFPDLHSELNLSSLELGDSALYFCASSVAGASYEQYFGPGTRLTVT.

The CDR3 region is CASSAGGSSYNEQFF. The CDR3 DNA follows: TGTGCCAGCAGTGCGGGGGGGAGCTCCTACAATGAGCAGTTCTTC. The chain joins TRBV2 to TRBJ2-1, with 8 bases lining up with TRBD2. V lost 4 bases, J lost 0 bases, and 2 bases stayed unmatched. Germline V lookup: CDR1 SNHLY, CDR2 FYNNEI. This CDR3 is built from 15 residues.

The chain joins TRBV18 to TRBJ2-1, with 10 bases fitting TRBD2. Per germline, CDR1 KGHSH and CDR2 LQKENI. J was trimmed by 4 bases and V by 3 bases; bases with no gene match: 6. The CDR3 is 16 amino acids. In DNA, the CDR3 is TGTGCCAGCTCACCCCCGGGACTAGCGCAATACAATGAGCAGTTCTTC. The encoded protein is CASSPPGLAQYNEQFF.

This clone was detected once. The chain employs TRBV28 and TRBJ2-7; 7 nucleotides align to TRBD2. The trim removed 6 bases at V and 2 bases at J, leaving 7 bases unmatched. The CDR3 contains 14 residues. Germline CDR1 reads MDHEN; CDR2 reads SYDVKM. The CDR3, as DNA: TGTGCCAGCAGGCCTTGGGGGGGAACCTACGAGCAGTACTTC. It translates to CASRPWGGTYEQYF.

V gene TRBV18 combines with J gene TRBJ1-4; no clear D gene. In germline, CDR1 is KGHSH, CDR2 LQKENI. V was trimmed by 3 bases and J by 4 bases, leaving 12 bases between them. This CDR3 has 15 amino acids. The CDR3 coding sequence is TGTGCCAGCTCACCCGAGCGGGTGCATAATGAAAAACTGTTTTTT. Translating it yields CASSPERVHNEKLFF.

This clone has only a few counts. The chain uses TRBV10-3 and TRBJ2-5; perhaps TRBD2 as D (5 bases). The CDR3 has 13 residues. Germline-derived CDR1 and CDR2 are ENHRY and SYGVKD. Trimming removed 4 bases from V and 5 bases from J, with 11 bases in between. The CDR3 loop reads CAISAGGGETQYF. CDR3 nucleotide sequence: TGTGCCATCAGTGCCGGCGGCGGGGAGACCCAGTACTTC.

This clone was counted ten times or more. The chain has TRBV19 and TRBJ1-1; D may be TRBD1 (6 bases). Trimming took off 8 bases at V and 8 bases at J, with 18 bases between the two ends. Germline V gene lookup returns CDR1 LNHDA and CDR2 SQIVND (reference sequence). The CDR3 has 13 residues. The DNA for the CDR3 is TGTGCCAGTCGATTATCGGGCGGGACAGAAGCTTTCTTT. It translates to CASRLSGGTEAFF.

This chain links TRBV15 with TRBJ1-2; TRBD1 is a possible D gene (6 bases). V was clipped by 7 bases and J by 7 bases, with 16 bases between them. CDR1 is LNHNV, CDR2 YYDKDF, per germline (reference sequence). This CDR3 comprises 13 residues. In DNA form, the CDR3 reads TGTGCCACCAAGACGACAGGAGGTGTTGGCTACACCTTC. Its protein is CATKTTGGVGYTF.

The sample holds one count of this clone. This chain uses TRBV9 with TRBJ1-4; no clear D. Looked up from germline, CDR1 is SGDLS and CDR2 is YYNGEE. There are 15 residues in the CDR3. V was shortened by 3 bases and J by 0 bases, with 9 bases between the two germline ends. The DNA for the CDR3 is TGTGCCAGCAGCGCGCAGACCACAACTAATGAAAAACTGTTTTTT. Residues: CASSAQTTTNEKLFF.

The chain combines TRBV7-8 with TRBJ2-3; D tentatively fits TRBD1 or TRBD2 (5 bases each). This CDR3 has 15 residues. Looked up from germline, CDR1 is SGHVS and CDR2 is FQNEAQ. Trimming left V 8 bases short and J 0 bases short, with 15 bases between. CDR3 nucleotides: TGTGCCAGCGGGGGATTACAGCTTAGCACAGATACGCAGTATTTT. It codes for CASGGLQLSTDTQYF.